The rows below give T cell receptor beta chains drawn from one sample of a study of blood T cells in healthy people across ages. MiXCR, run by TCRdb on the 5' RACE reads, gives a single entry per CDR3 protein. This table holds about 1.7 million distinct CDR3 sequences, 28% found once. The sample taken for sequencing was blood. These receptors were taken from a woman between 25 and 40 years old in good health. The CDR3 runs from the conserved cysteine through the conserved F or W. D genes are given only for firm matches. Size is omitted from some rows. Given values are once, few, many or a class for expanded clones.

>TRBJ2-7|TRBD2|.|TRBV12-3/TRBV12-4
CASSSRLAGGNTYEQYF
TGTGCCAGCAGTTCACGACTAGCGGGGGGGAATACCTACGAGCAGTACTTC
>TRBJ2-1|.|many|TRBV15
CATSGGLSSYNEQFF
TGTGCCACCAGTGGGGGCCTGAGCTCCTACAATGAGCAGTTCTTC
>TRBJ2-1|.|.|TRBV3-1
CASSQEYHNEQFF
TGTGCCAGCAGCCAAGAGTACCACAATGAGCAGTTCTTC
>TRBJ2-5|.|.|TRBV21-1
CASSSSSGLRETQYF
TGTGCCAGCAGCAGCTCTAGCGGGTTAAGGGAGACCCAGTACTTC
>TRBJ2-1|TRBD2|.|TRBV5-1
CASSLAGGALSNEQFF
TGCGCCAGCAGCTTGGCCGGGGGGGCGCTTAGCAATGAGCAGTTCTTC
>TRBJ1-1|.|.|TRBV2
CASRVSMNTEAFF
TGTGCCAGCAGAGTCAGCATGAACACTGAAGCTTTCTTT
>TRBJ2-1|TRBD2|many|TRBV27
CASSAGLAGGRQFF
TGTGCCAGCAGCGCCGGACTAGCGGGAGGTCGGCAGTTCTTC
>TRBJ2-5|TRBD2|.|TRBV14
CASSQEIVGTSVRETQYF
TGTGCCAGCAGCCAAGAAATAGTCGGGACTAGTGTACGAGAGACCCAGTACTTC
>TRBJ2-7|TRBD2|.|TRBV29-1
CSVEAVAGLYNEQYF
TGCAGCGTTGAAGCGGTAGCGGGGTTATACAATGAGCAGTACTTC
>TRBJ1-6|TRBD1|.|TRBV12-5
CASGFSPRDSYNSPLHF
TGTGCTAGTGGTTTTTCCCCCCGGGACAGTTATAATTCACCCCTCCACTTT
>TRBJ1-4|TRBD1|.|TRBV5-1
CASSLARGGGNEKLFF
TGCGCCAGCAGCTTGGCCAGAGGGGGCGGTAATGAAAAACTGTTTTTT
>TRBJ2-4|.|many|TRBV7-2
CASSLVGENLAKNIQYF
TGTGCCAGCAGCTTAGTTGGAGAAAATCTAGCCAAAAACATTCAGTACTTC
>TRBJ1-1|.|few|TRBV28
CASSFGGGMLSFF
TGTGCCAGCAGTTTCGGTGGTGGGATGTTATCTTTCTTT
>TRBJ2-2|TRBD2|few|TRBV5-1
CASSSTSAYTGELFF
TGCGCCAGCAGCTCGACTAGCGCATACACCGGGGAGCTGTTTTTT
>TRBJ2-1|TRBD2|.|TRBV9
CASSLRLAGSYNEQFF
TGTGCCAGCAGCTTGAGACTAGCGGGCTCCTACAATGAGCAGTTCTTC
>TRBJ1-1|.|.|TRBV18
CASSPIAQNTEAFF
TGTGCCAGCTCACCCATTGCACAGAACACTGAAGCTTTCTTT
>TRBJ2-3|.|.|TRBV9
CASSVVPIQDTQYF
TGTGCCAGCAGCGTAGTACCCATCCAGGACACGCAGTATTTT
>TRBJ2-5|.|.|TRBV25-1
CASRGYGGQETQYF
TGTGCCAGCAGGGGATATGGGGGACAAGAGACCCAGTACTTC
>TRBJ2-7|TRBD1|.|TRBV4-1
CASSQADRAGEQYF
TGCGCCAGTAGCCAAGCGGACAGGGCGGGAGAGCAGTACTTC
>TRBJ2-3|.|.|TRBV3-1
CASSQPNRTPGDTQYF
TGTGCCAGCAGCCAACCAAACAGGACCCCGGGGGATACGCAGTATTTT
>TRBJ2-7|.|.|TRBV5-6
CASSLSVGGSYEQYF
TGTGCCAGCAGCTTGTCGGTAGGAGGGAGCTACGAGCAGTACTTC
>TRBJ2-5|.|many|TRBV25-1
CASSEVQGWQETQYF
TGTGCCAGCAGTGAAGTGCAGGGGTGGCAAGAGACCCAGTACTTC
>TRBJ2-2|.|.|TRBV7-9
CASSTGWGSNTGELFF
TGTGCCAGCAGCACCGGTTGGGGCTCGAACACCGGGGAGCTGTTTTTT
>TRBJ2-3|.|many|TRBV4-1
CASSQDHRTTSTDTQYF
TGCGCCAGCAGCCAAGACCATCGGACCACCAGCACAGATACGCAGTATTTT
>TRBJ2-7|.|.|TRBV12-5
CASGERDEQYF
TGTGCTAGTGGTGAGAGAGACGAGCAGTACTTC
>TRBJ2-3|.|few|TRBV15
CATSPGDRDTQYF
TGTGCCACCAGCCCGGGAGACAGAGATACGCAGTATTTT
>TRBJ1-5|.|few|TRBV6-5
CASSRSSGQPQHF
TGTGCCAGCAGTAGGTCCTCGGGACAGCCCCAGCATTTT
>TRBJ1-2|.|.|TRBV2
CAPRLAPYGYTF
TGTGCCCCGAGACTGGCTCCCTATGGCTACACCTTC
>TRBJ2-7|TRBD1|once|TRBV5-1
CTSSLRRGGDEQYF
TGCACCAGCAGCTTGCGGAGAGGGGGCGACGAGCAGTACTTC
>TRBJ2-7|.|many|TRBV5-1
CASSLEPQGREQYF
TGCGCCAGCAGCTTGGAGCCGCAGGGCCGTGAGCAGTACTTC
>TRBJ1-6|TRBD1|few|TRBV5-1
CASSLDRDSRASPLHF
TGCGCCAGCAGCTTGGACCGGGACAGCCGGGCCTCACCCCTCCACTTT
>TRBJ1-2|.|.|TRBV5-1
CASSLTGGISGYTF
TGCGCCAGCAGCTTGACAGGAGGGATAAGTGGCTACACCTTC
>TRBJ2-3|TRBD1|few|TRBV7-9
CASSLRNRGSSTDTQYF
TGTGCCAGCAGCTTGAGAAACAGGGGTAGTAGCACAGATACGCAGTATTTT
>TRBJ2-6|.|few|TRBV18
CASSPEEGSGANVLTF
TGTGCCAGCTCACCGGAAGAGGGGTCCGGGGCCAACGTCCTGACTTTC
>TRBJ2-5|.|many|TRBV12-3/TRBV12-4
CASSSPLRAFETQYF
TGTGCCAGCAGTTCCCCCCTAAGGGCATTCGAGACCCAGTACTTC
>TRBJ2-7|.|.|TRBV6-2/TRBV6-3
CTSRFPGVPYEQYF
TGTACCAGCAGATTCCCGGGAGTCCCGTACGAGCAGTACTTC
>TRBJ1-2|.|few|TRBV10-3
CAISEMAGGGYGYTF
TGTGCCATCAGTGAGATGGCGGGAGGCGGGTATGGCTACACCTTC
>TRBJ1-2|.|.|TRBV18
CASSPKEGEAYGYTF
TGTGCCAGCTCACCGAAGGAGGGGGAAGCCTATGGCTACACCTTC
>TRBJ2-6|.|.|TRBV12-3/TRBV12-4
CASSLLKPGSGANVLTF
TGTGCCAGCAGTTTGTTAAAGCCGGGATCTGGGGCCAACGTCCTGACTTTC
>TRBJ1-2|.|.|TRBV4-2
CASSQEAPYGYTF
TGTGCCAGCAGCCAAGAGGCTCCCTATGGCTACACCTTC
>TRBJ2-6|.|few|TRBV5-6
CASSSQVLERANVLTF
TGTGCCAGCAGCTCGCAGGTCCTCGAGAGGGCCAACGTCCTGACTTTC
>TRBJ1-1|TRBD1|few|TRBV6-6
CASRDWDRGPYTEAFF
TGTGCCAGCAGGGACTGGGACAGGGGGCCGTACACTGAAGCTTTCTTT
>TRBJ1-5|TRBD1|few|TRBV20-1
CSARPRDRDQPQHF
TGCAGTGCTAGGCCCCGGGACAGGGATCAGCCCCAGCATTTT
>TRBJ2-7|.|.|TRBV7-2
CASSLGWVQYF
TGTGCCAGCAGCCTCGGGTGGGTTCAGTACTTC
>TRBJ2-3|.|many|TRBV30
CAWSTLIDTQYF
TGTGCCTGGAGTACCCTTATAGATACGCAGTATTTT
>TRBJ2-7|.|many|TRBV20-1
CSGTGTGGYEQYF
TGCAGTGGTACCGGGACCGGGGGATACGAGCAGTACTTC
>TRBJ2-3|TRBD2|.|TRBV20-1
CSAPKREGRDTQYF
TGCAGTGCCCCCAAGCGGGAGGGCCGAGATACGCAGTATTTT
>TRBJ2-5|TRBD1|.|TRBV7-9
CASSQTGLETQYF
TGTGCCAGCAGCCAGACAGGGCTGGAGACCCAGTACTTC
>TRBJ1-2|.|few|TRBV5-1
CASSSPWHEGLGYTF
TGCGCCAGCAGCTCCCCGTGGCATGAGGGGTTGGGCTACACCTTC
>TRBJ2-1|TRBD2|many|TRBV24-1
CATSDPAGEIYNEQFF
TGTGCCACCAGTGACCCAGCGGGGGAGATCTACAATGAGCAGTTCTTC
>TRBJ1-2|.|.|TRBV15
CATSLGTLNYGYTF
TGTGCCACCAGCCTAGGAACCCTTAACTATGGCTACACCTTC
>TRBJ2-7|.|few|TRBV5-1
CASSLGDGGVNEQYF
TGCGCCAGCAGCCTTGGCGACGGCGGGGTAAACGAGCAGTACTTC
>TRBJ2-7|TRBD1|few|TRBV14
CASSPLTGPHLYEQYF
TGTGCCAGCAGCCCTTTGACAGGGCCCCACCTCTACGAGCAGTACTTC
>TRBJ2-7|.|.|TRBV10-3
CAISESTEQGFREQYF
TGTGCCATCAGTGAGTCGACGGAACAGGGATTTCGTGAGCAGTACTTC
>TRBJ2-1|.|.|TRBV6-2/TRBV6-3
CASSRKSGSYNEQFF
TGTGCCAGCAGTCGCAAAAGCGGGTCCTACAATGAGCAGTTCTTC
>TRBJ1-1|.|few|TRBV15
CATSRDGRGSAEAFF
TGTGCCACCAGCAGAGATGGTAGGGGAAGCGCTGAAGCTTTCTTT
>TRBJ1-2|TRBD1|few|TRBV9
CASSDRGPVLSGYTF
TGTGCCAGCTCCGACAGGGGTCCGGTTTTGAGTGGCTACACCTTC